This TCR beta chain derives from a study of cytomegalovirus exposure and HLA in healthy donors. Broader study findings: Specific recognition of CMV antigens was confirmed in vitro for a few chains (all CMV-associated). There were over 150 TCR beta chains listed as cytomegalovirus-associated.

Remarks on this clone: Its antigen is currently unknown.

PCR primers comprised 60 Vbeta and 13 Jbeta primers. Profiled with immunoSEQ multiplex PCR; TCRdb holds only in-frame clones, not every one. The sample lists roughly 140,000 clones, around 66% seen once, with about 3% in the top ten. The CDR3 is 15 residues long. Germline CDR1 is SEHNR and CDR2 is FQNEAQ (reference sequence). V shed 1 base and J shed 5 bases, with 14 bases lying between them. The chain is built from TRBV7-9 and TRBJ1-2; D gene unclear. The specimen sequenced was PBMCs. The source is a woman aged 25 to 39 in good health and CMV-seropositive. The CDR3 region has the DNA TGTGCCAGCAGCTTAGGAAGTGCAGGCCTGTATGGCTACACCTTC. It codes for CASSLGSAGLYGYTF.